This T cell receptor beta chain was identified during a study of cytomegalovirus exposure and HLA in healthy donors. PCR used 60 Vbeta primers and 13 Jbeta primers. Clones were read by immunoSEQ multiplex PCR, and TCRdb kept only the in-frame ones, dropping some. This listing includes 150,000 to 200,000 clones. With 5 bases clipped from V and 4 bases from J, the junction kept 16 bases outside the gene matches. Germline V gives CDR1 LNHDA, CDR2 SQIVND (reference sequence). This CDR3 region has 18 residues. Donors were ostensibly healthy at sampling, although undocumented immune exposures were probable.

This chain connects TRBV19 to TRBJ2-1, with TRBD1 matching over 8 bases. The sequencing input was PBMCs. The receptor comes from a man younger than 40 in good health and CMV-seronegative. The CDR3: CASSGGSQTGAIYNEQFF. The DNA of the CDR3 is TGTGCCAGTAGTGGGGGGAGCCAGACAGGGGCGATATACAATGAGCAGTTCTTC. Full variable domain (rest looked up from reference TRBV19 and TRBJ2-1): DGGITQSPKYLFRKEGQNVTLSCEQNLNHDAMYWYRQDPGQGLRLIYYSQIVNDFQKGDIAEGYSVSREKKESFPLTVTSAQKNPTAFYLCASSGGSQTGAIYNEQFFGPGTRLTVL.